This T cell receptor (beta chain) came from a study of blood T cell repertoires in COVID-19. Clones were read by immunoSEQ multiplex PCR, and TCRdb kept only the in-frame ones, dropping some. Among a few hundred thousand clones listed, roughly 87% were seen once. Per germline, CDR1 SNHLY and CDR2 FYNNEI. The CDR3 covers 16 residues. Trimming left V 5 bases short and J 1 base short, with 16 bases between. In assigning cohorts, the study relied on participant-reported clinical history. The sequencing sample was made of PBMCs or T cells enriched from blood (not recorded which). This receptor was taken from a woman aged 25 to 45 who had recovered from COVID-19. The chain recombines TRBV2 with TRBJ2-3; D is ambiguous. The CDR3 bases are TGTGCCAGCAGTTCCTACTTTTTAGTACGCACAGATACGCAGTATTTT. Translated, it gives CASSSYFLVRTDTQYF. Drawing the rest from reference TRBV2 and TRBJ2-3, the complete variable domain is EPEVTQTPSHQVTQMGQEVILRCVPISNHLYFYWYRQILGQKVEFLVSFYNNEISEKSEIFDDQFSVERPDGSNFTLKIRSTKLEDSAMYFCASSSYFLVRTDTQYFGPGTRLTVL.